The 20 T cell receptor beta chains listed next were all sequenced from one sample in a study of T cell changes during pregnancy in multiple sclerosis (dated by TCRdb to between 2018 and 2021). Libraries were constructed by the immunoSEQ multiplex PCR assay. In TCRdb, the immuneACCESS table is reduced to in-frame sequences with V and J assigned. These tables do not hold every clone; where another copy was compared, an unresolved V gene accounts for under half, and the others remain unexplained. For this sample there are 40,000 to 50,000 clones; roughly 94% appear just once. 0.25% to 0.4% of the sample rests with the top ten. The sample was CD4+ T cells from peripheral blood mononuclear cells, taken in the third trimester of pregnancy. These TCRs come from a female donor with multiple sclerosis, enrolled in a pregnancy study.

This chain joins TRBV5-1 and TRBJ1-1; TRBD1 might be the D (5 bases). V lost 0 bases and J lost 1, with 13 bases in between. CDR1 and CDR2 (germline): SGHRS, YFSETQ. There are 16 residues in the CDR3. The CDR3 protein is CASSLGWGQGNTEAFF. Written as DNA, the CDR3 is TGCGCCAGCAGCTTGGGGTGGGGCCAGGGGAACACTGAAGCTTTCTTT.

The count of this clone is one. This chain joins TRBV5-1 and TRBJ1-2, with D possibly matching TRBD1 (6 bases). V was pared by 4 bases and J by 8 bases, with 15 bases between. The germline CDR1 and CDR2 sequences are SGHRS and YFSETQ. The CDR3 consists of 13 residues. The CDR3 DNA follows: TGCGCCAGCAGCACACAGGGAGTAGGAGGCTACACCTTC. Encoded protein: CASSTQGVGGYTF.

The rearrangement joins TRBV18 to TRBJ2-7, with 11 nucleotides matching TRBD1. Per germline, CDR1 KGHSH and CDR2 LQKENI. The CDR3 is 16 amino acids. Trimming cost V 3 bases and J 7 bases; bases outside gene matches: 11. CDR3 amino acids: CASSPYTGQGAGEQYF. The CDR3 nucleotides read TGTGCCAGCTCACCGTACACAGGACAGGGGGCGGGGGAGCAGTACTTC.

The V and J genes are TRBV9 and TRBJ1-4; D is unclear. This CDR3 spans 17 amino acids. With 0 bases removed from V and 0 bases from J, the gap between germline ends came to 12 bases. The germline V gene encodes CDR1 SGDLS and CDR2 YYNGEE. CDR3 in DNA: TGTGCCAGCAGCGTAGACCCCCCCGGAGCAACTAATGAAAAACTGTTTTTT. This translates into CASSVDPPGATNEKLFF.

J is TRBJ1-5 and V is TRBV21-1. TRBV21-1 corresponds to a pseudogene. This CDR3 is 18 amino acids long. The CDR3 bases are TGTGCCAGCAGCAAAGGGGGGGAGGGGGTCGCTAGCAATCAGCCCCAGCATTTT. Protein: CASSKGGEGVASNQPQHF.

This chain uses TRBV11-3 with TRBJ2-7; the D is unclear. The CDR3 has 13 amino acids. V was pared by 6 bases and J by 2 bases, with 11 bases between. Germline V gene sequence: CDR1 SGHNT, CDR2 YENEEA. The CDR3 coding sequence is TGTGCCAGCAGGGCGACTGCCACCTACGAGCAGTACTTC. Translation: CASRATATYEQYF.

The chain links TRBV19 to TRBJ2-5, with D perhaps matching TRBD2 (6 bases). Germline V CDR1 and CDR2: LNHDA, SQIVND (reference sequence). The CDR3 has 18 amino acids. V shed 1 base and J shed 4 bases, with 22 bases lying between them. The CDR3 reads CASSIVGWMGGVRETQYF. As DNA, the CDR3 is TGTGCCAGTAGTATAGTTGGGTGGATGGGGGGAGTCCGAGAGACCCAGTACTTC. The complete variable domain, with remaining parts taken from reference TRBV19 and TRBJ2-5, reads DGGITQSPKYLFRKEGQNVTLSCEQNLNHDAMYWYRQDPGQGLRLIYYSQIVNDFQKGDIAEGYSVSREKKESFPLTVTSAQKNPTAFYLCASSIVGWMGGVRETQYFGPGTRLLVL.

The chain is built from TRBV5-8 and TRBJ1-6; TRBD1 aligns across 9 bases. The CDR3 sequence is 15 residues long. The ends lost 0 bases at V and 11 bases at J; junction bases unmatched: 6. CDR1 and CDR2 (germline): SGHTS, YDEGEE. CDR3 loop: CASSLAGTGRTPLHF. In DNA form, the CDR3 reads TGTGCCAGCAGCTTGGCCGGGACAGGGAGGACACCCCTCCACTTT.

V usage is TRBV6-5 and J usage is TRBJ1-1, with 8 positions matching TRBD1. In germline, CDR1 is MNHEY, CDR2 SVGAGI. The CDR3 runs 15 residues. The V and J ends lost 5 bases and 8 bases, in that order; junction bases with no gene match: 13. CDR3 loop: CASSHGQGRNPEAFF. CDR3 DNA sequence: TGTGCCAGCAGTCATGGACAGGGAAGGAACCCAGAAGCTTTCTTT.

CDR3 loop: CASNDGGSSNQPQHF. In nucleotides, the CDR3 is TGTGCCAGTAATGACGGCGGAAGTAGCAATCAGCCCCAGCATTTT. The chain has TRBV19 and TRBJ1-5; D call uncertain. CDR3 length equals 15 residues. Germline loops: CDR1 LNHDA, CDR2 SQIVND (reference sequence). V lost 7 bases, J lost 0 bases, and 13 bases lay in between.

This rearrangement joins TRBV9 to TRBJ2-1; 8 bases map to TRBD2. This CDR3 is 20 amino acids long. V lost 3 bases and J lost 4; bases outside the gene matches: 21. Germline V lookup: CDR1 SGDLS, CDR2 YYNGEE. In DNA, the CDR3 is TGTGCCAGCAGCGCCCCTTTGTTAAGCGGGGGAAAAAGGGCATACAATGAGCAGTTCTTC. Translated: CASSAPLLSGGKRAYNEQFF. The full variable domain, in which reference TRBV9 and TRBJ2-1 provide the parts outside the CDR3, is DSGVTQTPKHLITATGQRVTLRCSPRSGDLSVYWYQQSLDQGLQFLIQYYNGEERAKGNILERFSAQQFPDLHSELNLSSLELGDSALYFCASSAPLLSGGKRAYNEQFFGPGTRLTVL.

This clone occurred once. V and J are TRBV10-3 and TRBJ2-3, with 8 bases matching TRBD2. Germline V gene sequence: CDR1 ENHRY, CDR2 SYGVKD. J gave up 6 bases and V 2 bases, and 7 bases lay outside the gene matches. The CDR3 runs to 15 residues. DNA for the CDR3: TGTGCCATCAGTGAGGCCGGGAGGGCCGCTGATACGCAGTATTTT. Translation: CAISEAGRAADTQYF.

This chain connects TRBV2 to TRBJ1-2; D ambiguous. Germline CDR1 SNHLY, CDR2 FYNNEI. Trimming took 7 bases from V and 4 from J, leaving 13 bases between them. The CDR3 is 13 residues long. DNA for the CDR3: TGTGCCAGCACCCGCGAGGGTCGCTATGGCTACACCTTC. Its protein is CASTREGRYGYTF. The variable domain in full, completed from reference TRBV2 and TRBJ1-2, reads EPEVTQTPSHQVTQMGQEVILRCVPISNHLYFYWYRQILGQKVEFLVSFYNNEISEKSEIFDDQFSVERPDGSNFTLKIRSTKLEDSAMYFCASTREGRYGYTFGSGTRLTVV.

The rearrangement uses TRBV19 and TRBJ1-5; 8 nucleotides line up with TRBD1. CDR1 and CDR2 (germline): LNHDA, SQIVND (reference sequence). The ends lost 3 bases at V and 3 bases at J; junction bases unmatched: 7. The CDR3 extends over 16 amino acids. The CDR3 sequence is CASSIGPDRVNQPQHF. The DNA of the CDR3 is TGTGCCAGTAGTATTGGTCCGGACAGGGTCAATCAGCCCCAGCATTTT.

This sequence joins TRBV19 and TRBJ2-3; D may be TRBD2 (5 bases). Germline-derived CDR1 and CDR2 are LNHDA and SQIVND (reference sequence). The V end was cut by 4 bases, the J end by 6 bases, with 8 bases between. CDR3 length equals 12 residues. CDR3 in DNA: TGTGCCAGTAGTAGGGGAGACGATACGCAGTATTTT. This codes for CASSRGDDTQYF.

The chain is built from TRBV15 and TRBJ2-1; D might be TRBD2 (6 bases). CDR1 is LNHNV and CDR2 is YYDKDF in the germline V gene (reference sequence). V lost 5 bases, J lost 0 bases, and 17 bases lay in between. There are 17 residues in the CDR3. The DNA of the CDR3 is TGTGCCACCAGCGTAAACCGCGGGATGAGCTCCTACAATGAGCAGTTCTTC. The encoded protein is CATSVNRGMSSYNEQFF.

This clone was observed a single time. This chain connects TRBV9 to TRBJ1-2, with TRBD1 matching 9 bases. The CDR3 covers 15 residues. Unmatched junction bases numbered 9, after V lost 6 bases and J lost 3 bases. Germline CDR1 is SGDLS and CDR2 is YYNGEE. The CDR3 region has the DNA TGTGCCAGCAAAAAAACCGGGACAGGGTACTATGGCTACACCTTC. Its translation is CASKKTGTGYYGYTF. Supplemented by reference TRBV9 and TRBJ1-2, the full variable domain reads DSGVTQTPKHLITATGQRVTLRCSPRSGDLSVYWYQQSLDQGLQFLIQYYNGEERAKGNILERFSAQQFPDLHSELNLSSLELGDSALYFCASKKTGTGYYGYTFGSGTRLTVV.

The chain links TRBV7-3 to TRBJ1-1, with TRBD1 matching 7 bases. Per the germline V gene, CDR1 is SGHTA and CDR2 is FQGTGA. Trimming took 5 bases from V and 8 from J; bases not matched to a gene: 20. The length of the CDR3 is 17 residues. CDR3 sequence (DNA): TGTGCCAGCAGCCCAGGGGGGACAAGCTCCGGAGTAGGGGAAGCTTTCTTT. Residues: CASSPGGTSSGVGEAFF.

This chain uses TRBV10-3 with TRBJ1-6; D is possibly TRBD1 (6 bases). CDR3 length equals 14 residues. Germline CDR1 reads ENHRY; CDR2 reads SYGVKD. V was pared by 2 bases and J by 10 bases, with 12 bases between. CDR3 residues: CAISETGTGSPLHF. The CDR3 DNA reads TGTGCCATCAGTGAGACAGGGACGGGATCACCCCTCCACTTT.

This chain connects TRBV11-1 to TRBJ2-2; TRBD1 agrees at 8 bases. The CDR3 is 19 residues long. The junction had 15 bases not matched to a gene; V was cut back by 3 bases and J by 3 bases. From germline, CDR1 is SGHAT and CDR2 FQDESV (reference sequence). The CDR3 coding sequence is TGTGCCAGCAGCTTCCGGACAGGGCGGTTTAGTTTCGACACCGGGGAGCTGTTTTTT. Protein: CASSFRTGRFSFDTGELFF.